These T cell receptor beta chains were read from a single sample in a study of spatial heterogeneity in lung cancer. TCRdb redid the calling of the 5' RACE reads with MiXCR, one entry per CDR3 protein. The sample has about 27,000 distinct CDR3 sequences; under 8.5% are singletons. The specimen comprised lung tumor tissue, sampled at surgery. All receptors derive from a male donor with early-stage non-small cell lung cancer. Each CDR3 is given with its conserved first and last residue. The D gene is left open where the match is weak. Rows give clone size only sometimes, using once, few, many, or a class for an expanded clone.

V,J,D,size,CDR3,DNA
TRBV28,TRBJ2-7,TRBD1,few,CASSLHQGELYEQYF,TGTGCCAGCAGCCTCCATCAGGGGGAGCTCTACGAGCAGTACTTC
TRBV11-3,TRBJ2-1,TRBD2,many,CASSSRLGGYNEQFF,TGTGCCAGCAGCTCCCGGCTCGGGGGGTACAATGAGCAGTTCTTC
TRBV29-1,TRBJ2-6,-,many,CSVPKGPGANVLTF,TGCAGCGTTCCCAAGGGTCCCGGGGCCAACGTCCTGACTTTC
TRBV20-1,TRBJ2-7,TRBD2,few,CSVREARGASYEQYF,TGCAGTGTTAGGGAGGCGCGGGGGGCCTCCTACGAGCAGTACTTC
TRBV6-6,TRBJ2-7,-,-,CASKIGTGSYEQYF,TGTGCCAGCAAAATCGGGACTGGCTCCTACGAGCAGTACTTC
TRBV11-2,TRBJ2-2,TRBD2,many,CASSVAGVNTGELFF,TGTGCCAGCAGCGTAGCGGGGGTTAACACCGGGGAGCTGTTTTTT
TRBV5-1,TRBJ1-1,-,many,CASSLAGSGTEAFF,TGCGCCAGCAGCTTGGCGGGGAGTGGGACTGAAGCTTTCTTT
TRBV29-1,TRBJ2-1,-,-,CSVEPNNEQFF,TGCAGCGTTGAGCCTAACAATGAGCAGTTCTTC
TRBV20-1,TRBJ1-1,TRBD1,-,CSATQGNAEAFF,TGCAGTGCTACACAGGGGAACGCTGAAGCTTTCTTT
TRBV3-1,TRBJ2-7,-,-,CASRTGDDEQYF,TGTGCCAGCAGAACCGGGGACGACGAGCAGTACTTC
TRBV29-1,TRBJ1-1,TRBD1,many,CSVGLRQGFGPEAFF,TGCAGCGTTGGGCTCCGACAGGGGTTCGGTCCTGAAGCTTTCTTT
TRBV6-1,TRBJ2-7,TRBD2,-,CASSERLAGGTYSYEQYF,TGTGCCAGCAGTGAAAGACTAGCGGGGGGGACCTATAGCTACGAGCAGTACTTC
TRBV28,TRBJ1-4,-,few,CASIGRGGNEKLFF,TGTGCCAGCATTGGGCGAGGAGGTAATGAAAAACTGTTTTTT
TRBV20-1,TRBJ2-3,-,few,CSAKTPRHSDTQYF,TGCAGTGCCAAAACCCCGAGACATTCAGATACGCAGTATTTT
TRBV11-2,TRBJ2-5,-,-,CASSLDQVLVEYF,TGTGCCAGCAGCTTAGATCAGGTTTTGGTTGAGTACTTC
TRBV5-4,TRBJ2-3,-,-,CASSAGTTDTQYF,TGTGCCAGCAGCGCTGGGACGACAGATACGCAGTATTTT
TRBV6-1,TRBJ1-1,-,-,CASSEGFRTEAFF,TGTGCCAGCAGTGAGGGGTTCCGCACTGAAGCTTTCTTT
TRBV20-1,TRBJ2-7,-,many,CSARSTAYEQYF,TGCAGTGCTAGATCGACTGCCTACGAGCAGTACTTC
TRBV14,TRBJ2-1,-,few,CASSQGVYPNEQFF,TGTGCCAGCAGCCAAGGCGTCTATCCCAATGAGCAGTTCTTC
TRBV6-2/TRBV6-3,TRBJ2-7,-,-,CASSPTGIGEQYF,TGTGCCAGCAGTCCCACAGGTATCGGCGAGCAGTACTTC
TRBV27,TRBJ2-2,TRBD1,many,CASSPDRVTGELFF,TGTGCCAGCAGCCCTGACAGGGTCACCGGGGAGCTGTTTTTT
TRBV11-2,TRBJ2-1,-,-,CASSFAGLAYNEQFF,TGTGCCAGCAGCTTCGCGGGGCTAGCCTACAATGAGCAGTTCTTC
TRBV7-2,TRBJ2-3,-,many,CASSSRGERQYF,TGTGCCAGCAGCTCAAGGGGGGAACGGCAGTATTTT
TRBV5-1,TRBJ2-5,-,many,CASSLVGETQYF,TGCGCCAGCAGCTTGGTTGGGGAGACCCAGTACTTC
TRBV29-1,TRBJ2-1,-,many,CSVPRRGGSSYNEQFF,TGCAGCGTTCCACGTAGGGGCGGAAGCTCCTACAATGAGCAGTTCTTC
TRBV20-1,TRBJ2-1,-,few,CSATRGSTQINEQFF,TGCAGTGCCACCCGGGGTAGCACCCAGATAAATGAGCAGTTCTTC
TRBV7-8,TRBJ1-6,-,medium-sized,CASSLELGIISNSPLHF,TGTGCCAGCAGCTTAGAACTGGGAATTATCAGTAATTCACCCCTCCACTTT
TRBV3-1,TRBJ1-3,-,many,CASSQRFSGNTIYF,TGTGCCAGCAGCCAGCGCTTCTCTGGAAACACCATATATTTT
TRBV15,TRBJ2-1,TRBD1,many,CATSGRDRSYNEQFF,TGTGCCACCAGCGGCCGGGACAGGAGCTACAATGAGCAGTTCTTC
TRBV29-1,TRBJ2-3,-,many,CSGGALGDTQYF,TGCAGCGGCGGGGCTCTCGGAGATACGCAGTATTTT